This T cell receptor (beta chain) was observed in a study of blood T cell repertoires in COVID-19. Turning to the study itself: Samples representing acute and convalescent COVID-19 were sourced from the United States, Italy and Spain. T cells, B-cell-depleted T cells, or PBMCs supplied cDNA or gDNA.

This clone was detected once. Germline values: CDR1 SGHDT, CDR2 YYEEEE. This CDR3 has 14 amino acids. Trimming removed 6 bases at V and 2 bases at J, with 13 bases between. In the authors' methods: Amplification of reference gene primers provided the estimated nucleated cell counts. Method: immunoSEQ multiplex PCR; TCRdb's copy keeps in-frame clones and lacks some. That table supplies the V and J calls and clone size; D and trimming were determined from the DNA. This table holds about 230,000 clones, less than 90% found once. The V call is TRBV5-6, the J call TRBJ2-3, with D hard to call. The origin of this receptor is a woman between 65 and 79 years old with active or convalescent COVID-19. The specimen was peripheral blood. CDR3 residues: CASTSNAFTDTQYF. Here the CDR3 DNA reads TGTGCCAGCACGTCTAACGCTTTCACAGATACGCAGTATTTT.